The entry below describes one TCR beta chain. Antigen: not known. A multiplex PCR was run with 60 Vbeta primers and 13 Jbeta primers. The method was immunoSEQ multiplex PCR; TCRdb's version includes in-frame clones alone and lacks a portion of them. Seen here are about 200,000 clones, about 76% observed once, and the top ten hold 1.6%. All the people who gave samples were healthy bone marrow donors. Between the trimmed V and J ends, which lost 4 bases and 8 bases, there was a span of 11 bases. The CDR3 contains 12 residues. The germline gives CDR1 SGHAT, CDR2 FQNNGV. The sample is drawn from a study of cytomegalovirus exposure and HLA in healthy donors. Study as a whole: Samples from HLA-typed donors yielded 85 million to 95 million unique TCRs in an early data release. The study placed 70% to 85% of its approximately 360 genotyped donors in the Caucasian-associated ancestry cluster.

Study-level points and caveats: In vitro experiments confirmed that a few CMV-associated chains were specific for CMV antigens.

The chain couples TRBV11-2 to TRBJ1-1, with D possibly being TRBD1 (6 bases). This sequence originates from a woman aged 50 to 60 in good health and CMV-seronegative. Sequences were obtained from PBMCs. The CDR3 nucleotides read TGTGCCAGCAGCTCAGGGGTACAAGAAGCTTTCTTT. Amino acids: CASSSGVQEAFF.